Each of the 32 T cell receptor beta chains below was sequenced from the same sample in a study of T-cell memory formation after mild COVID-19. TCRdb called the 5' RACE reads again in MiXCR, with one record for every CDR3 protein. The table has tens of thousands of distinct CDR3 sequences, approximately 6.8% seen once. Sequenced: PBMCs or a T cell subset sorted from them (not recorded which). The receptors originated from a man aged 18 to 30 who had mild COVID-19 (a few samples of this study predate the infection). Cell type and time point are not known.

This clonotype was counted only a few times. The chain couples TRBV7-2 to TRBJ1-2; D is unresolved. The CDR3 sequence is 11 residues long. From germline, CDR1 is SGHTA and CDR2 FQGNSA. The V and J ends lost 1 base and 8 bases respectively, with 5 bases between them. The CDR3 loop reads CASSLVQGYTF. Here the CDR3 DNA reads TGTGCCAGCAGCTTAGTGCAGGGCTACACCTTC. Full variable domain (rest looked up from reference TRBV7-2 and TRBJ1-2): GAGVSQSPSNKVTEKGKDVELRCDPISGHTALYWYRQSLGQGLEFLIYFQGNSAPDKSGLPSDRFSAERTGGSVSTLTIQRTQQEDSAVYLCASSLVQGYTFGSGTRLTVV.

Many counts were recorded for this clonotype. The gene calls are TRBV7-9 and TRBJ2-1; D perhaps matches TRBD2 (5 bases). The germline gives CDR1 SEHNR, CDR2 FQNEAQ (reference sequence). The CDR3 spans 13 residues. Trimming took 0 bases from V and 10 from J, leaving 10 bases between them. CDR3 amino acids: CASSLAGGREQFF. As DNA, the CDR3 is TGTGCCAGCAGCTTAGCAGGTGGGAGAGAGCAGTTCTTC. Based on the CDR3 plus reference TRBV7-9 and TRBJ2-1, the full variable domain is DTGVSQNPRHKITKRGQNVTFRCDPISEHNRLYWYRQTLGQGPEFLTYFQNEAQLEKSRLLSDRFSAERPKGSFSTLEIQRTEQGDSAMYLCASSLAGGREQFFGPGTRLTVL.

This clonotype occurred many times. In nucleotides, the CDR3 is TGCGCCAGCAGCCGGAAATACGACAGGGATGAGCAGTTCTTC. Translation: CASSRKYDRDEQFF. V usage is TRBV5-1 and J usage is TRBJ2-1, with 7 bases lining up with TRBD1. The CDR3 contains 14 residues. V lost 4 bases and J lost 8; bases outside the gene matches: 9. The germline CDR1 and CDR2 sequences are SGHRS and YFSETQ.

The chain recombines TRBV3-1 with TRBJ2-1; 12 nucleotides agree with TRBD2. The CDR3 is 14 amino acids. Per the germline V gene, CDR1 is LGHDT and CDR2 is YNNKEL (reference sequence). J lost 10 bases, V lost 2 bases, and 3 bases had no gene match. The CDR3 reads CASSQTSGGWEQFF. In DNA form, the CDR3 reads TGTGCCAGCAGCCAAACTAGCGGGGGGTGGGAGCAGTTCTTC.

The rearrangement uses TRBV7-6 and TRBJ1-3; D might be TRBD1 (5 bases). The V end was cut by 4 bases, the J end by 4 bases, with 11 bases between. The CDR3 length is 14 residues. The germline V gene encodes CDR1 SGHVS and CDR2 FNYEAQ. The CDR3: CASSSDTRGNTIYF. CDR3 DNA: TGTGCCAGCAGCTCGGACACAAGAGGAAACACCATATATTTT.

This clonotype was detected many times. The rearrangement uses TRBV12-3 or TRBV12-4 and TRBJ2-1, with D hard to call. This CDR3 region has 11 residues. V was pared by 3 bases and J by 6 bases, with 3 bases between. The CDR3 region is CASSLGNEQFF. The CDR3 DNA reads TGTGCCAGCAGTTTGGGCAATGAGCAGTTCTTC.

This clonotype was recorded a few times. This chain uses TRBV6-1 with TRBJ1-2, with D hard to call. Trimming cost V 2 bases and J 6 bases, with 16 bases left between them. Per the germline V gene, CDR1 is MNHNS and CDR2 is SASEGT. This CDR3 comprises 15 residues. Here the CDR3 DNA reads TGTGCCAGCAGTGAATGGGTAAGCCTCCAGGATGGCTACACCTTC. Its protein is CASSEWVSLQDGYTF.

A note on this clonotype: An end of the junction does not agree with germline; a read error may underlie this. The chain combines TRBV5-6 with TRBJ2-1; D not certain. Germline CDR1 reads SGHDT; CDR2 reads YYEEEE. The CDR3 covers 12 residues. CDR3 protein: CASSFLGNERFF. CDR3 in DNA: TGTGCCAGCAGCTTCTTAGGTAATGAGCGGTTCTTC.

This clonotype has more than one count but fewer than ten. This sequence joins TRBV12-3 or TRBV12-4 and TRBJ1-6, with 7 bases fitting TRBD1. Trimming took 5 bases from V and 9 from J; bases not matched to a gene: 7. CDR3 length equals 14 residues. Written as DNA, the CDR3 is TGTGCCAGCAGTCCTACAGGGGTCGGTTCACCCCTCCACTTT. Translation: CASSPTGVGSPLHF.

This clonotype occurred a few times. V and J are TRBV6-2 or TRBV6-3 and TRBJ2-7, with D perhaps TRBD1 or TRBD2 (5 bases each). The CDR3 contains 15 residues. Trimming stripped 6 bases from V and 5 bases from J, with 20 bases between. Germline CDR1 MNHEY, CDR2 SVGEGT. The CDR3 DNA sequence: TGTGCCAGCAGCCCTAACCGGGCCCGGGGCGACGAGCAGTACGTC. It specifies CASSPNRARGDEQYV.

In its sample, this clonotype was seen a few times. The V and J genes are TRBV6-6 and TRBJ2-7; D assignment may be TRBD1 or TRBD2 (5 bases each). V was trimmed by 4 bases and J by 6 bases, leaving 13 bases between them. The CDR3 loop spans 13 amino acids. Germline CDR1 is MNHNY and CDR2 is SVGAGI (reference sequence). CDR3 in amino acids: CASSLGDGGEQYV. CDR3 coding DNA: TGTGCCAGCAGTTTGGGGGACGGTGGCGAGCAGTACGTC.

The sample holds a few counts of this clonotype. V and J are TRBV18 and TRBJ2-5; D assignment may be TRBD1 or TRBD2 (5 bases each). Germline V gene data show CDR1 as KGHSH and CDR2 as LQKENI. V gave up 3 bases and J gave up 4 bases, with 12 bases separating them. This CDR3 region has 14 residues. The CDR3 here is CASSPQWGRETQYF. In DNA form, the CDR3 reads TGTGCCAGCTCACCGCAGTGGGGGAGAGAGACCCAGTACTTC.

This clonotype came up many times. The chain employs TRBV5-1 and TRBJ2-5, with TRBD2 matching over 9 bases. Germline CDR1 SGHRS, CDR2 YFSETQ. The CDR3 runs to 15 residues. V shed 2 bases and J 5 bases; nucleotides not matched to a gene: 7. The CDR3: CASSFVAGERETQYF. The CDR3 DNA reads TGCGCCAGCAGCTTCGTAGCGGGGGAGAGGGAGACCCAGTACTTC.

The V gene is TRBV12-3 or TRBV12-4, the J gene TRBJ2-5; TRBD1 matches at 10 bases. J lost 5 bases, V lost 5 bases, and 8 bases had no gene match. The CDR3 extends over 15 amino acids. CDR3 DNA: TGTGCCAGCAGTGTCGACAGGGGGCGGTTTGAGACCCAGTACTTC. This gives the protein CASSVDRGRFETQYF.

This clonotype was picked up many times. V and J are TRBV5-1 and TRBJ2-7; D is unclear. Germline V gives CDR1 SGHRS, CDR2 YFSETQ. CDR3 length equals 15 residues. V was clipped by 2 bases and J by 0 bases, with 12 bases between them. The CDR3 here is CASSFVVVGSYEQYF. CDR3 nucleotide sequence: TGCGCCAGCAGCTTTGTAGTTGTTGGCTCCTACGAGCAGTACTTC.

This clonotype was found a few times. Here the CDR3 reads CASSGLDNIQYF. CDR3 DNA sequence: TGTGCCAGCAGTGGACTAGATAACATTCAGTACTTC. The chain combines TRBV6-5 with TRBJ2-4; 7 bases match TRBD2. V lost 5 bases and J lost 7; bases outside the gene matches: 2. CDR1 is MNHEY, CDR2 SVGAGI, per germline. The CDR3 is made up of 12 amino acids.

The chain joins TRBV18 to TRBJ2-4; D is uncertain. Germline values: CDR1 KGHSH, CDR2 LQKENI. The length of the CDR3 is 15 residues. V lost 3 bases and J 2 bases, leaving 11 bases between the germline ends. This CDR3 reads CASSPAETTKNIQYF. CDR3 nucleotides: TGTGCCAGCTCACCCGCCGAAACTACCAAAAACATTCAGTACTTC.

The table lists this clonotype with many counts. The chain employs TRBV5-1 and TRBJ2-3; 7 bases map to TRBD1. Unmatched junction bases numbered 7, after V lost 4 bases and J lost 5 bases. The germline V gene has CDR1 SGHRS and CDR2 YFSETQ. CDR3 length equals 14 residues. The CDR3 sequence is CASSIGQVGDTQYF. Here the CDR3 DNA reads TGCGCCAGCAGCATCGGACAGGTTGGAGATACGCAGTATTTT.

The V call is TRBV20-1, the J call TRBJ2-5; tentative D call: TRBD2 (6 bases). The V gene lost 2 bases and the J gene lost 5 bases, with 9 bases spanning the gap. Germline values: CDR1 DFQATT, CDR2 SNEGSKA (reference sequence). The CDR3 contains 12 residues. CDR3 sequence reads: CSARTSFETQYF. Written as DNA, the CDR3 is TGCAGTGCTAGAACTAGCTTTGAGACCCAGTACTTC.

The genes are TRBV2 and TRBJ2-4; TRBD1 matches at 7 bases. The CDR3 contains 13 residues. The V gene end was trimmed by 11 bases and the J gene end by 8 bases; junction bases not matched to a gene: 12. The germline gives CDR1 SNHLY, CDR2 FYNNEI. The CDR3 is CAGGGQENYIQYF. The CDR3 region has the DNA TGTGCCGGCGGTGGACAGGAGAATTACATTCAGTACTTC.

This CDR3 reads CASSVEGQTSNYGYTF. CDR3 coding DNA: TGTGCCAGCAGCGTAGAGGGACAGACCTCTAACTATGGCTACACCTTC. This chain connects TRBV9 to TRBJ1-2; 7 bases agree with TRBD1. Germline V gene data show CDR1 as SGDLS and CDR2 as YYNGEE. V shed 0 bases, J shed 0 bases, and the junction held 5 bases outside the gene matches. CDR3 length equals 16 residues.

This clonotype has just a few counts. The V call is TRBV7-2, the J call TRBJ2-7, with TRBD1 matching 8 bases. Germline V gene sequence: CDR1 SGHTA, CDR2 FQGNSA. V was clipped by 5 bases and J by 3 bases; unmatched bases: 6. The CDR3 consists of 14 residues. CDR3 amino acids: CASSPRQGIYEQYV. The CDR3 bases are TGTGCCAGCAGCCCGAGACAGGGGATCTACGAGCAGTACGTC.

The CDR3 region has the DNA TGCGCCAGCAGCCAAGAAGCCTTTACAGATACGCAGTATTTT. Its translation: CASSQEAFTDTQYF. This chain joins TRBV4-3 and TRBJ2-3; D is ambiguous. This CDR3 is 14 amino acids long. Per germline, CDR1 LGHNA and CDR2 YSLEER. Trimming took 0 bases from V and 3 from J, leaving 7 bases between them.

The table lists this clonotype with a few counts. The chain employs TRBV3-1 and TRBJ1-1, with 7 positions matching TRBD1. Germline V lookup: CDR1 LGHDT, CDR2 YNNKEL (reference sequence). V lost 6 bases and J lost 3; bases outside the gene matches: 16. CDR3 length: 17 amino acids. The CDR3 loop reads CASRPKEPQGRDTEAFF. The DNA for the CDR3 is TGTGCCAGCAGACCAAAGGAACCACAGGGGCGGGACACTGAAGCTTTCTTT.

The V and J genes are TRBV7-2 and TRBJ2-7, with D perhaps TRBD1 (6 bases). Trimming pared 1 base from V and 8 bases from J, leaving 12 bases between. Germline V gene lookup returns CDR1 SGHTA and CDR2 FQGNSA. The CDR3 loop spans 13 amino acids. The DNA for the CDR3 is TGTGCCAGCAGCTTAGACAGGGACGCAAAGCAGTACTTC. Translated: CASSLDRDAKQYF. The full variable domain, in which reference TRBV7-2 and TRBJ2-7 provide the parts outside the CDR3, is GAGVSQSPSNKVTEKGKDVELRCDPISGHTALYWYRQSLGQGLEFLIYFQGNSAPDKSGLPSDRFSAERTGGSVSTLTIQRTQQEDSAVYLCASSLDRDAKQYFGPGTRLTVT.

This clonotype appeared a single time. A read error may account for a junction end that differs from germline. The rearrangement joins TRBV5-1 to TRBJ2-2; tentatively, D is TRBD1 or TRBD2 (6 bases each). The CDR3 covers 13 residues. Germline lookup yields CDR1 SGHRS and CDR2 YFSETQ. The CDR3 loop is CDSRTTGSGELFF. The DNA of the CDR3 is TGCGACAGCAGGACTACAGGGTCCGGGGAGCTGTTTTTT. Full variable domain (rest looked up from reference TRBV5-1 and TRBJ2-2): KAGVTQTPRYLIKTRGQQVTLSCSPISGHRSVSWYQQTPGQGLQFLFEYFSETQRNKGNFPGRFSGRQFSNSRSEMNVSTLELGDSALYLCDSRTTGSGELFFGEGSRLTVL.

The V call is TRBV7-3, the J call TRBJ2-7; D unclear. Germline V CDR1 and CDR2: SGHTA, FQGTGA. CDR3 length: 16 residues. V lost 0 bases, J lost 0 bases, and 12 bases lay in between. CDR3 DNA: TGTGCCAGCAGCTTAACGGCAGGACCAAGCTCCTACGAGCAGTACTTC. It translates to CASSLTAGPSSYEQYF.

This clonotype was counted only a few times. This rearrangement joins TRBV20-1 to TRBJ2-1; 9 positions agree with TRBD2. Germline lookup yields CDR1 DFQATT and CDR2 SNEGSKA (reference sequence). The CDR3 is 17 residues long. V lost 5 bases and J lost 0; bases outside the gene matches: 11. CDR3 sequence: CSARGASGASSYNEQFF. CDR3 sequence (DNA): TGCAGTGCTCGTGGGGCTAGCGGGGCCAGCTCCTACAATGAGCAGTTCTTC.

This clonotype was detected only a few times. The chain joins TRBV6-5 to TRBJ2-3; weak D call: TRBD1 (6 bases). Germline CDR1 MNHEY, CDR2 SVGAGI. Trimming cost V 7 bases and J 3 bases, with 11 bases left between them. This CDR3 has 13 residues. CDR3 sequence: CASTDQGTDTQYF. CDR3 nucleotides: TGTGCCAGCACCGACCAGGGGACAGATACGCAGTATTTT.

In this sample, this clonotype turned up a few times. This chain connects TRBV5-1 to TRBJ2-7; D uncertain. V lost 0 bases and J 0 bases, leaving 10 bases between the germline ends. In germline, CDR1 is SGHRS, CDR2 YFSETQ. The CDR3 is 15 residues long. The CDR3 DNA reads TGCGCCAGCAGCTTGGGGGTTTATAGCTCCTACGAGCAGTACTTC. Amino acid sequence: CASSLGVYSSYEQYF.

This clonotype was seen only a few times. The rearrangement joins TRBV6-2 or TRBV6-3 to TRBJ1-1; 10 bases are a match to TRBD1. The trim removed 5 bases at V and 5 bases at J, leaving 8 bases unmatched. CDR3 length equals 15 residues. Germline values: CDR1 MNHEY, CDR2 SVGEGT. CDR3 coding DNA: TGTGCCAGCAGTGAAGACAGGGGGCGTGAGACTGAAGCTTTCTTT. Translated, it gives CASSEDRGRETEAFF.

This clonotype was recorded a few times. The chain employs TRBV7-9 and TRBJ2-7; a possible D gene is TRBD2 (5 bases). CDR3 size: 11 residues. CDR1 and CDR2 from the germline V gene are SEHNR and FQNEAQ (reference sequence). V lost 11 bases to trimming and J lost 2 bases, with 10 bases between them. CDR3 bases: TGTGCCTCAGCGCGGGCCTACGAGCAGTACTTC. Translation gives CASARAYEQYF.